A single sample gave rise to the 13 T cell receptor beta chains below, sequenced in a study of regulatory T cells in long-lasting Graves disease. The time point denotes: persistent/refractory GD, antithyroid drugs over 5 years with positive TRAb. Researchers made the TCR library from RNA that was extracted from PBMCs. Combining iRepertoire HTBI primers with Arm-PCR of CDR3 regions, the authors built TCR beta libraries. MiXCR, applied by TCRdb to the multiplex PCR reads, yields one record per CDR3 protein. The sample holds roughly 490,000 distinct CDR3 sequences; about 20% are singletons and the top ten take around 13%. The sequences come from peripheral blood mononuclear cells (PBMCs), collected when the disease was refractory, from a patient treated with antithyroid drugs. The receptors originated from a female donor with Graves disease.

The sample holds a few counts of this clonotype. The rearrangement uses TRBV14 and TRBJ2-7, with D possibly being TRBD1 (6 bases). This CDR3 has 14 amino acids. V was pared by 4 bases and J by 2 bases, with 12 bases between. Germline V lookup: CDR1 SGHDN, CDR2 FVKESK. The CDR3 protein is CASSPWDTTYEQYF. CDR3 coding DNA: TGTGCCAGCAGCCCGTGGGACACCACCTACGAGCAGTACTTC.

The chain combines TRBV28 with TRBJ2-7; perhaps D is TRBD1 or TRBD2 (6 bases each). The CDR3 length is 13 residues. Trimming removed 8 bases from V and 7 bases from J, with 18 bases in between. Germline CDR1 is MDHEN and CDR2 is SYDVKM. CDR3 in DNA: TGTGCCAGCGACGAGGTGGGGGCGGGGGAGCAGTACTTC. Translation: CASDEVGAGEQYF.

In this sample, this clonotype turned up many times. The gene calls are TRBV27 and TRBJ1-2; possible D gene TRBD1, 5 bases. V dropped 10 bases and J dropped 6 bases, with 27 bases sitting between them. This CDR3 contains 16 residues. Germline-derived CDR1 and CDR2 are MNHEY and SMNVEV (reference sequence). The CDR3 nucleotides are TGTGCCACCTCTTATGACAGCAACGTAGGTAGTAATGGCTACACCTTC. It translates to CATSYDSNVGSNGYTF.

Of note for this clonotype: A much larger clonotype is one base distant, so this may be a read error. CDR3 protein: CASSRLTAAGIQYF. CDR3 in DNA: TGTGCCAGCAGCCGTTTGACAGCTGCGGGTATCCAGTACTTC. The rearrangement uses TRBV7-8 and TRBJ2-5; either TRBD1 or TRBD2 may fit D (5 bases each). Trimming took off 5 bases at V and 10 bases at J, with 20 bases between the two ends. Germline CDR1 SGHVS, CDR2 FQNEAQ. CDR3 size: 14 residues.

This clonotype appeared a few times. This chain links TRBV29-1 with TRBJ1-1, with D perhaps TRBD1 (6 bases). Germline-derived CDR1 and CDR2 are SQVTM and ANQGSEA. V lost 6 bases, J lost 6 bases, and 14 bases lay in between. CDR3 length: 12 residues. DNA of the CDR3: TGCAGCGTCCGGGGGGCATCCCCTGAAGCTTTCTTT. Encoded protein: CSVRGASPEAFF.

This clonotype was recorded many times. This chain uses TRBV2 with TRBJ2-2; the D is unclear. Trimming took off 6 bases at V and 1 base at J, with 9 bases between the two ends. Germline V gene sequence: CDR1 SNHLY, CDR2 FYNNEI. The length of the CDR3 is 14 residues. As DNA, the CDR3 is TGTGCCAGCAGCCCAGACCAGAACACCGGGGAGCTGTTTTTT. It specifies CASSPDQNTGELFF. Based on the CDR3 plus reference TRBV2 and TRBJ2-2, the full variable domain is EPEVTQTPSHQVTQMGQEVILRCVPISNHLYFYWYRQILGQKVEFLVSFYNNEISEKSEIFDDQFSVERPDGSNFTLKIRSTKLEDSAMYFCASSPDQNTGELFFGEGSRLTVL.

At least ten counts were recorded for this clonotype. The chain recombines TRBV6-9 with TRBJ2-7, with 7 bases fitting TRBD1. Germline assignment: CDR1 MNHGY and CDR2 SVAAGI. The trim removed 3 bases at V and 6 bases at J, leaving 11 bases unmatched. This CDR3 spans 15 amino acids. DNA of the CDR3: TGTGCCAGCAGTTACGTGACAGGGCTCCTCAGCGAGCAGTACTTC. Its translation is CASSYVTGLLSEQYF.

This chain uses TRBV30 with TRBJ2-7, with 7 positions matching TRBD1. Germline-derived CDR1 and CDR2 are GTSNPN and SVGIG (reference sequence). The CDR3 consists of 13 residues. The V segment lost 1 base and the J segment 6 bases; nucleotides outside the gene matches: 6. The DNA of the CDR3 is TGTGCCTGGAGTGGGAGTGGGGACAGCGAGCAGTACTTC. Translating it yields CAWSGSGDSEQYF. Using reference TRBV30 and TRBJ2-7 for the parts outside the CDR3, the full variable domain is SQTIHQWPATLVQPVGSPLSLECTVEGTSNPNLYWYRQAAGRGLQLLFYSVGIGQISSEVPQNLSASRPQDRQFILSSKKLLLSDSGFYLCAWSGSGDSEQYFGPGTRLTVT.

The chain is built from TRBV6-2 or TRBV6-3 and TRBJ1-2; D gene uncertain. Germline CDR1 MNHEY, CDR2 SVGEGT. V lost 6 bases and J lost 0, with 14 bases in between. The CDR3 has 15 residues. CDR3 coding DNA: TGTGCCAGCAGCCCTAACAGCTTAGCTAACTATGGCTACACCTTC. It specifies CASSPNSLANYGYTF.

This clonotype appeared a few times. The rearrangement links TRBV4-1 to TRBJ1-5; TRBD1 matches 7 bases. Per germline, CDR1 MGHRA and CDR2 YSYEKL. Losses at the gene ends were 1 base for V and 1 base for J; bases not matched to a gene: 7. The length of the CDR3 is 17 residues. The CDR3 DNA follows: TGCGCCAGCAGCCAAGTAGGGGGCACAATAAGCAATCAGCCCCAGCATTTT. Amino acid sequence: CASSQVGGTISNQPQHF.

This clonotype appeared many times. The CDR3 DNA reads as TGTGCCAGCAGAACAGGGGGCGCTGGGGCCAACGTCCTGACTTTC. It codes for CASRTGGAGANVLTF. This chain links TRBV2 with TRBJ2-6; 9 bases align to TRBD1. Germline V gene lookup returns CDR1 SNHLY and CDR2 FYNNEI. V lost 6 bases and J lost 2; bases outside the gene matches: 2. This CDR3 is 15 amino acids long.

The J gene is TRBJ1-5, the V gene TRBV13; D is undetermined. V lost 5 bases to trimming and J lost 4 bases, with 6 bases between them. CDR3 length equals 12 residues. Germline V gene data show CDR1 as PRHDT and CDR2 as FYEKMQ (reference sequence). The CDR3 reads CASSVYNQPQHF. CDR3 DNA: TGTGCCAGCAGCGTATATAATCAGCCCCAGCATTTT.

V gene TRBV4-1 combines with J gene TRBJ1-4, with D hard to call. Germline lookup yields CDR1 MGHRA and CDR2 YSYEKL. V dropped 5 bases and J dropped 8 bases, with 12 bases sitting between them. CDR3 size: 13 residues. CDR3 residues: CASSFALGEKLFF. The CDR3 DNA reads as TGCGCCAGCAGCTTCGCCCTTGGGGAAAAACTGTTTTTT.